The 21 T cell receptor beta chains below were found in one sample sequenced in a study of cytomegalovirus exposure and HLA in healthy donors. The PCR made use of 60 Vbeta and 13 Jbeta primers. The assay was immunoSEQ multiplex PCR, and TCRdb's table has in-frame clones only and misses some. Of about 250,000 clones listed, about nine tenths are singletons. The sequencing input was PBMCs. The receptors stem from a girl aged 2 to 9 in good health and CMV-seronegative.

The rearrangement joins TRBV4-2 to TRBJ1-5; no definite D call. The V and J ends lost 1 base and 5 bases respectively, with 15 bases between them. This CDR3 has 16 amino acids. Per germline, CDR1 LGHNA and CDR2 YNFKEQ. CDR3 in amino acids: CASSQAGEQRDQPQHF. The DNA for the CDR3 is TGTGCCAGCAGCCAAGCCGGGGAACAGAGAGATCAGCCCCAGCATTTT.

The genes are TRBV11-3 and TRBJ2-7; 11 bases map to TRBD2. The junction had 1 base not matched to a gene; V was cut back by 5 bases and J by 4 bases. In germline, CDR1 is SGHNT, CDR2 YENEEA. The CDR3 spans 13 residues. CDR3 DNA: TGTGCCAGCAGCGTAGCGGGAGGGTACGAGCAGTACTTC. Encoded protein: CASSVAGGYEQYF.

The J gene is TRBJ1-2, the V gene TRBV16; D is ambiguous. The CDR3 has 14 amino acids. Germline values: CDR1 KGHSY, CDR2 FQNENV. Trimming pared 5 bases from V and 4 bases from J, leaving 14 bases between. CDR3 sequence (DNA): TGTGCCAGCAGCGGGCGGGGTGTTGTCTATGGCTACACCTTC. Protein product: CASSGRGVVYGYTF.

The chain has TRBV11-1 and TRBJ2-3; the D is unclear. CDR3 length equals 12 residues. Germline lookup yields CDR1 SGHAT and CDR2 FQDESV (reference sequence). The V and J ends lost 5 bases and 3 bases respectively, with 6 bases between them. The CDR3, as DNA: TGTGCCAGCAGCAGCGAGACAGATACGCAGTATTTT. Translating gives CASSSETDTQYF.

V gene TRBV23-1 combines with J gene TRBJ1-6; 7 bases align to TRBD1. Being an ORF, TRBV23-1 has a function that is uncertain. J gave up 0 bases and V 6 bases, and 8 bases lay outside the gene matches. The CDR3 is 17 amino acids. The CDR3: CASRAPGQSSYNSPLHF. In nucleotides, the CDR3 is TGCGCCAGCAGAGCACCGGGACAGAGCTCCTATAATTCACCCCTCCACTTT.

The V gene is TRBV6-5, the J gene TRBJ2-3, with D maybe TRBD2 (6 bases). V gave up 5 bases and J gave up 14 bases, with 11 bases separating them. CDR3 length equals 10 residues. Germline V lookup: CDR1 MNHEY, CDR2 SVGAGI. CDR3 sequence: CASSNGTPYF. The CDR3 DNA reads as TGTGCCAGCAGTAACGGGACTCCGTATTTT.

This clone came up once. The chain recombines TRBV7-2 with TRBJ1-2, with D possibly TRBD1 on 6 matching bases. The CDR3 covers 16 residues. Germline CDR1 and CDR2: SGHTA and FQGNSA. Deletions cut 1 base from V and 5 bases from J, with 17 bases between. CDR3 DNA: TGTGCCAGCAGCTTAGTAGTCAGGGGATCGAGGTATGGCTACACCTTC. This codes for CASSLVVRGSRYGYTF.

The V and J genes are TRBV5-8 and TRBJ2-2; D is unresolved. Germline V CDR1 and CDR2: SGHTS, YDEGEE. Trimming removed 0 bases from V and 7 bases from J, with 13 bases in between. This CDR3 spans 15 amino acids. CDR3 sequence reads: CASSLGGYYGGELFF. Here the CDR3 DNA reads TGTGCCAGCAGCTTGGGCGGTTACTATGGCGGGGAGCTGTTTTTT.

The chain links TRBV7-8 to TRBJ2-7; TRBD2 matches at 9 bases. Trimming removed 5 bases from V and 0 bases from J; junction bases left unmatched: 11. CDR1 SGHVS and CDR2 FQNEAQ come from the germline V gene. The CDR3 has 17 residues. CDR3 DNA sequence: TGTGCCAGCAGCCCCGCGGGCCTTAGCGGGAGCTCCTACGAGCAGTACTTC. Encoded protein: CASSPAGLSGSSYEQYF.

The rearrangement uses TRBV7-3 and TRBJ1-5; TRBD1 is a possible D gene (5 bases). The CDR3 is made up of 15 amino acids. V gave up 5 bases and J gave up 5 bases, with 16 bases separating them. Germline V gene lookup returns CDR1 SGHTA and CDR2 FQGTGA. CDR3 loop: CASSPDSPADQPQHF. The DNA of the CDR3 is TGTGCCAGCAGCCCTGACAGCCCTGCGGATCAGCCCCAGCATTTT. The whole variable domain, remainder taken from reference TRBV7-3 and TRBJ1-5, is GAGVSQTPSNKVTEKGKYVELRCDPISGHTALYWYRQSLGQGPEFLIYFQGTGAADDSGLPNDRFFAVRPEGSVSTLKIQRTERGDSAVYLCASSPDSPADQPQHFGDGTRLSIL.

This chain uses TRBV29-1 with TRBJ2-1; 7 positions agree with TRBD2. This CDR3 has 15 amino acids. CDR1 and CDR2 (germline): SQVTM, ANQGSEA. V was pared by 6 bases and J by 2 bases, with 10 bases of the junction left unmatched. Here the CDR3 reads CSVIETSLPYNEQFF. The CDR3 DNA sequence: TGCAGCGTCATAGAGACTAGCCTACCCTACAATGAGCAGTTCTTC.

J is TRBJ1-1 and V is TRBV5-1; 8 nucleotides align to TRBD1. J was trimmed by 4 bases and V by 4 bases; bases with no gene match: 3. Germline V gene sequence: CDR1 SGHRS, CDR2 YFSETQ. The CDR3 is 13 amino acids. The CDR3 DNA sequence: TGCGCCAGCAGCCTGGACAGGGTCACTGAAGCTTTCTTT. It encodes CASSLDRVTEAFF.

The table lists this clone with a few counts. V and J are TRBV5-1 and TRBJ1-3, with 8 bases matching TRBD1. V lost 4 bases and J lost 7; bases outside the gene matches: 4. Germline V gene data show CDR1 as SGHRS and CDR2 as YFSETQ. This CDR3 contains 13 residues. The DNA for the CDR3 is TGCGCCAGCAGCCAAGGACAGGGTAACACCATATATTTT. Protein: CASSQGQGNTIYF.

This rearrangement joins TRBV11-3 to TRBJ2-5; D is perhaps TRBD2 (5 bases). The CDR3 has 14 amino acids. V lost 3 bases to trimming and J lost 3 bases, with 11 bases between them. CDR1 is SGHNT, CDR2 YENEEA, per germline. DNA of the CDR3: TGTGCCAGCAGCTTGCGCGGGTTCGAAGAGACCCAGTACTTC. Residues: CASSLRGFEETQYF.

The chain has TRBV30 and TRBJ1-5; 7 nucleotides align to TRBD1. The V gene end was trimmed by 2 bases and the J gene end by 9 bases; junction bases not matched to a gene: 7. The CDR3 spans 13 residues. CDR1 and CDR2 from the germline V gene are GTSNPN and SVGIG (reference sequence). Here the CDR3 reads CAWSHQGVGPQHF. DNA of the CDR3: TGTGCCTGGAGTCACCAGGGGGTTGGGCCCCAGCATTTT.

This clone was detected only once. The chain couples TRBV30 to TRBJ2-2, with a weak D call TRBD2 (5 bases). The CDR3 runs to 13 residues. The V and J ends lost 4 bases and 6 bases respectively, with 12 bases between them. Germline V gene lookup returns CDR1 GTSNPN and CDR2 SVGIG (reference sequence). CDR3 in amino acids: CAWNLAAAGELFF. As DNA, the CDR3 is TGTGCCTGGAATCTAGCTGCCGCCGGGGAGCTGTTTTTT.

The rearrangement uses TRBV5-1 and TRBJ2-1; 10 nucleotides agree with TRBD2. Germline CDR1 reads SGHRS; CDR2 reads YFSETQ. Trimming cost V 4 bases and J 0 bases; bases outside gene matches: 16. This CDR3 is built from 20 residues. The CDR3 is CASSPQLAGVLGGSYNEQFF. The CDR3 region has the DNA TGCGCCAGCAGCCCCCAGCTAGCGGGAGTTCTGGGGGGCTCCTACAATGAGCAGTTCTTC.

The V gene is TRBV28, the J gene TRBJ1-1, with D perhaps matching TRBD1 (5 bases). CDR3 size: 15 residues. Germline V gene lookup returns CDR1 MDHEN and CDR2 SYDVKM. V lost 0 bases to trimming and J lost 0 bases, with 8 bases between them. The CDR3: CASSLCVGVNTEAFF. CDR3 bases: TGTGCCAGCAGTTTATGCGTAGGGGTGAACACTGAAGCTTTCTTT.

V gene TRBV9 combines with J gene TRBJ2-7; TRBD1 agrees at 7 bases. The CDR3 is 13 residues long. Looked up from germline, CDR1 is SGDLS and CDR2 is YYNGEE. The V gene end was trimmed by 2 bases and the J gene end by 3 bases; junction bases not matched to a gene: 2. The CDR3 DNA sequence: TGTGCCAGCAGCGTCGGACAGGACTACGAGCAGTACTTC. It specifies CASSVGQDYEQYF.

The rearrangement joins TRBV7-9 to TRBJ2-1, with TRBD2 matching 11 bases. The germline V gene encodes CDR1 SEHNR and CDR2 FQNEAQ (reference sequence). The CDR3 extends over 15 amino acids. V lost 2 bases and J lost 9; bases outside the gene matches: 6. The DNA for the CDR3 is TGTGCCAGCAGCTTAATGCTAGCGGGGGGTGGTGAGCAGTTCTTC. Its protein product is CASSLMLAGGGEQFF.

The chain employs TRBV5-6 and TRBJ1-2; D gene ambiguous. Germline V gene sequence: CDR1 SGHDT, CDR2 YYEEEE. The CDR3 totals 12 residues. V lost 4 bases and J lost 8, with 12 bases in between. The CDR3 region is CASSKEVRGYTF. The CDR3 DNA reads as TGTGCCAGCAGCAAAGAGGTGCGGGGCTACACCTTC.